What follows is one T cell receptor (beta chain) and its context. It lacks a known antigen. Qualities for individual bases were not recorded, and no much larger clone is one base off. Other DNA variants within this sample encode the same CDR3. The sample comes from a study of T cell changes during pregnancy in multiple sclerosis (dated by TCRdb to about 2019). Study-wide context: The study looked at changes in the T cell repertoire across pregnancy in women with multiple sclerosis.

The CDR3 spans 13 residues, from the cysteine through the phenylalanine. Just the 39-base CDR3 DNA is kept, in frame starting at base 1. In the germline V gene, CDR1 corresponds to SGDLS and CDR2 to YYNGEE. V lost 2 bases and J lost 4 bases; the stretch between them is 6 bases long. To prepare the library, the immunoSEQ multiplex PCR assay was applied. Drawn from immuneACCESS, this table holds only the in-frame rearrangements with V and J called that TCRdb kept. Clones are partly lost; checked studies trace under half to an unresolved V gene and leave the rest unexplained. This sample lists 95,000 to 150,000 clones; approximately 93% were detected once. 6.2% of the sample is held by the ten biggest clonotypes.

Material: peripheral blood, obtained before pregnancy. The chain is encoded by TRBV9 joined to TRBJ2-2, and possibly TRBD2, on 6 matching bases. This clonotype was sampled from a female donor with multiple sclerosis, enrolled in a pregnancy study. The CDR3 amino acid sequence is: CASSVGGTGELFF. Read as DNA, the sequence is TGTGCCAGCAGCGTGGGGGGCACCGGGGAGCTGTTTTTT.